The 25 T cell receptor beta chains below were found in one sample sequenced in a study of cytomegalovirus exposure and HLA in healthy donors. Primers included in the PCR were 60 Vbeta and 13 Jbeta primers. The protocol was immunoSEQ multiplex PCR, while the TCRdb copy is restricted to in-frame clones and leaves out a portion. Here the sample spans more than 85,000 clones, roughly 80% being singletons. The sequencing sample was made of PBMCs. These TCRs come from a man aged 25 to 40 in good health and CMV-seropositive.

The chain uses TRBV9 and TRBJ2-1; 8 bases map to TRBD2. Germline V CDR1 and CDR2: SGDLS, YYNGEE. This CDR3 is built from 17 residues. Trimming took 2 bases from V and 0 from J; bases not matched to a gene: 7. The DNA for the CDR3 is TGTGCCAGCAGCGTTACTAGCGGATATAGCTCCTACAATGAGCAGTTCTTC. This sequence encodes CASSVTSGYSSYNEQFF. The variable domain in full, with the rest retrieved from reference TRBV9 and TRBJ2-1, is DSGVTQTPKHLITATGQRVTLRCSPRSGDLSVYWYQQSLDQGLQFLIQYYNGEERAKGNILERFSAQQFPDLHSELNLSSLELGDSALYFCASSVTSGYSSYNEQFFGPGTRLTVL.

This sequence joins TRBV7-9 and TRBJ1-6; 12 nucleotides line up with TRBD1. The CDR3 loop spans 17 amino acids. Per the germline V gene, CDR1 is SEHNR and CDR2 is FQNEAQ (reference sequence). The junction had 6 bases not matched to a gene; V was cut back by 2 bases and J by 7 bases. CDR3 protein: CASSLRGTGGPNSPLHF. DNA of the CDR3: TGTGCCAGCAGCTTACGGGGGACAGGGGGCCCCAATTCACCCCTCCACTTT.

The V and J genes are TRBV11-3 and TRBJ2-3, with 10 nucleotides matching TRBD2. This CDR3 region has 15 residues. V lost 0 bases, J lost 4 bases, and 1 base stayed unmatched. The germline gives CDR1 SGHNT, CDR2 YENEEA. CDR3 residues: CASSLESGGADTQYF. The CDR3, as DNA: TGTGCCAGCAGCTTAGAGAGCGGGGGGGCAGATACGCAGTATTTT.

This clone has a handful of counts. V and J are TRBV27 and TRBJ1-2, with TRBD1 as a possible D gene (5 bases). This CDR3 is built from 13 residues. Looked up from germline, CDR1 is MNHEY and CDR2 is SMNVEV (reference sequence). V lost 5 bases, J lost 3 bases, and 10 bases lay in between. The CDR3 coding sequence is TGTGCCAGCAGTCTCCGGGGGGACTATGGCTACACCTTC. It codes for CASSLRGDYGYTF.

The J gene is TRBJ1-3, the V gene TRBV5-1; perhaps TRBD1 as D (6 bases). This CDR3 contains 13 residues. V gave up 5 bases and J gave up 0 bases, with 6 bases separating them. Germline CDR1 is SGHRS and CDR2 is YFSETQ. The CDR3 nucleotides read TGCGCCAGCAGGACAGGCTCTGGAAACACCATATATTTT. As protein: CASRTGSGNTIYF. Full variable domain (outside the CDR3, taken from reference TRBV5-1 and TRBJ1-3): KAGVTQTPRYLIKTRGQQVTLSCSPISGHRSVSWYQQTPGQGLQFLFEYFSETQRNKGNFPGRFSGRQFSNSRSEMNVSTLELGDSALYLCASRTGSGNTIYFGEGSWLTVV.

About this clone itself: Germline is not matched at one junction end, which may reflect a read error. The rearrangement joins TRBV7-9 to TRBJ2-2, with D possibly TRBD2 on 6 matching bases. The CDR3 runs to 14 residues. Germline CDR1 SEHNR, CDR2 FQNEAQ (reference sequence). Here the CDR3 DNA reads TGTTCCAGCAGCTTAGCGACTAGCACCGGGGAGCTGTTTTTT. Amino acids: CSSSLATSTGELFF.

This chain uses TRBV19 with TRBJ1-2, with a tentative D call TRBD1 (6 bases). CDR1 is LNHDA and CDR2 is SQIVND in the germline V gene (reference sequence). The CDR3 extends over 14 amino acids. V shed 3 bases and J shed 5 bases, with 13 bases lying between them. The CDR3 spells CASSIPTGKYGYTF. Here the CDR3 DNA reads TGTGCCAGTAGTATCCCGACAGGAAAGTATGGCTACACCTTC.

The rearrangement uses TRBV5-4 and TRBJ2-5; 7 positions match TRBD1. V shed 0 bases, J shed 4 bases, and the junction held 9 bases outside the gene matches. The CDR3 has 16 amino acids. Germline lookup yields CDR1 SGHNT and CDR2 YYREEE (reference sequence). The CDR3 bases are TGTGCCAGCAGCTTGGGTCGGACAGGCCAGCCAGAGACCCAGTACTTC. This encodes CASSLGRTGQPETQYF.

V is TRBV19 and J is TRBJ2-5, with D possibly matching TRBD2 (6 bases). CDR1 LNHDA and CDR2 SQIVND come from the germline V gene (reference sequence). CDR3 size: 14 residues. V was trimmed by 3 bases and J by 5 bases, leaving 13 bases between them. The CDR3 coding sequence is TGTGCCAGTAGTATGCGGGATGGGCTGGAGACCCAGTACTTC. This translates into CASSMRDGLETQYF.

Here the CDR3 DNA reads TGTGCCAGCAGTTTCCCAGCCGGGACAGCCTATGGCTACACCTTC. Residues: CASSFPAGTAYGYTF. The chain joins TRBV6-6 to TRBJ1-2, with TRBD1 identical over 7 bases. Per germline, CDR1 MNHNY and CDR2 SVGAGI (reference sequence). The CDR3 consists of 15 residues. Germline trimming cut 4 bases from V and 4 bases from J; bases unmatched to any gene: 9.

The chain carries TRBV6-5 and TRBJ1-5, with unresolved D. The germline CDR1 and CDR2 sequences are MNHEY and SVGAGI. V lost 5 bases to trimming and J lost 9 bases, with 14 bases between them. The CDR3 has 13 residues. The DNA for the CDR3 is TGTGCCAGCAGTGAACGGGTTACCAGGCCCCAGCATTTT. It yields the protein CASSERVTRPQHF.

The V gene is TRBV18, the J gene TRBJ1-1, with 12 nucleotides matching TRBD1. Germline lookup yields CDR1 KGHSH and CDR2 LQKENI. The CDR3 contains 16 residues. Trimming removed 1 base from V and 3 bases from J; junction bases left unmatched: 3. The CDR3 DNA follows: TGTGCCAGCTCACCACGAGGGACAGGGGGCTACACTGAAGCTTTCTTT. It is translated as CASSPRGTGGYTEAFF.

The chain employs TRBV28 and TRBJ1-2; 7 bases agree with TRBD1. After removal of 8 bases from V and 2 bases from J, the junction contained 11 bases not matched to a gene. This CDR3 comprises 15 residues. Germline assignment: CDR1 MDHEN and CDR2 SYDVKM. This CDR3 reads CASWNSRGSNYGYTF. For the CDR3, the DNA is TGTGCCAGCTGGAACAGCAGGGGGTCGAACTATGGCTACACCTTC.

There are a few counts of this clone. The J gene is TRBJ1-3, the V gene TRBV7-8; D possibly corresponds to TRBD1 (5 bases). V was trimmed by 4 bases and J by 2 bases, leaving 15 bases between them. Germline V gene sequence: CDR1 SGHVS, CDR2 FQNEAQ. The CDR3 extends over 16 amino acids. The CDR3 sequence: CASSSNPVGPGNTIYF. The CDR3 nucleotides are TGTGCCAGCAGCTCCAACCCCGTGGGGCCTGGAAACACCATATATTTT.

The V and J genes are TRBV29-1 and TRBJ2-5, with TRBD2 as a possible D gene (5 bases). The CDR3 totals 16 residues. Germline V gene lookup returns CDR1 SQVTM and CDR2 ANQGSEA. The V end lost 7 bases, the J end lost 0 bases, and 21 bases lay between the germline ends. The CDR3: CSGVSASWGNQETQYF. In DNA, the CDR3 is TGCAGCGGTGTTAGCGCTAGCTGGGGTAACCAAGAGACCCAGTACTTC. Combining the CDR3 with reference TRBV29-1 and TRBJ2-5 gives the whole variable domain SAVISQKPSRDICQRGTSLTIQCQVDSQVTMMFWYRQQPGQSLTLIATANQGSEATYESGFVIDKFPISRPNLTFSTLTVSNMSPEDSSIYLCSGVSASWGNQETQYFGPGTRLLVL.

The genes are TRBV18 and TRBJ2-1, with a weak D call TRBD1 (6 bases). This CDR3 has 14 residues. Germline values: CDR1 KGHSH, CDR2 LQKENI. Trimming removed 2 bases from V and 8 bases from J, with 13 bases in between. CDR3 in amino acids: CASSPNRGIDEQFF. The CDR3 DNA sequence: TGTGCCAGCTCACCAAATAGGGGGATCGATGAGCAGTTCTTC. Combining the CDR3 with reference TRBV18 and TRBJ2-1 gives the whole variable domain NAGVMQNPRHLVRRRGQEARLRCSPMKGHSHVYWYRQLPEEGLKFMVYLQKENIIDESGMPKERFSAEFPKEGPSILRIQQVVRGDSAAYFCASSPNRGIDEQFFGPGTRLTVL.

The table lists this clone with a count of one. The chain uses TRBV19 and TRBJ2-7; a possible D gene is TRBD1 (5 bases). Germline CDR1 LNHDA, CDR2 SQIVND (reference sequence). The CDR3 contains 11 residues. V lost 4 bases and J lost 4, with 5 bases in between. CDR3 residues: CASSTGYEQYF. In DNA, the CDR3 is TGTGCCAGTAGTACAGGGTACGAGCAGTACTTC.

This chain joins TRBV11-2 and TRBJ1-5; no firm D call. The CDR3 runs to 13 residues. Per germline, CDR1 SGHAT and CDR2 FQNNGV. With 3 bases removed from V and 4 bases from J, the gap between germline ends came to 7 bases. This CDR3 reads CASSFSTNQPQHF. The CDR3 DNA reads TGTGCCAGCAGCTTCTCGACAAATCAGCCCCAGCATTTT. The variable domain in full, completed from reference TRBV11-2 and TRBJ1-5, reads EAGVAQSPRYKIIEKRQSVAFWCNPISGHATLYWYQQILGQGPKLLIQFQNNGVVDDSQLPKDRFSAERLKGVDSTLKIQPAKLEDSAVYLCASSFSTNQPQHFGDGTRLSIL.

Only a few counts were recorded for this clone. The V and J genes are TRBV5-1 and TRBJ2-3; D gene uncertain. Looked up from germline, CDR1 is SGHRS and CDR2 is YFSETQ. V lost 3 bases, J lost 4 bases, and 9 bases lay in between. The CDR3 is made up of 13 amino acids. CDR3 in DNA: TGCGCCAGCAGCTCCGAAACGGCAGATACGCAGTATTTT. It specifies CASSSETADTQYF.

The V and J genes are TRBV19 and TRBJ2-7; D perhaps matches TRBD2 (7 bases). The CDR3 consists of 13 residues. The V end lost 5 bases, the J end lost 4 bases, and 12 bases lay between the germline ends. Germline values: CDR1 LNHDA, CDR2 SQIVND (reference sequence). The CDR3 coding sequence is TGTGCCAGTAGTGCTCGGGGGGCTTACGAGCAGTACTTC. It codes for CASSARGAYEQYF.

The V gene is TRBV5-1, the J gene TRBJ2-6, with a weak D call TRBD2 (6 bases). Trimming stripped 5 bases from V and 0 bases from J, with 12 bases between. CDR1 SGHRS and CDR2 YFSETQ come from the germline V gene. The CDR3 covers 16 residues. This CDR3 is CASSRETHSGANVLTF. As DNA, the CDR3 is TGCGCCAGCAGTCGGGAGACTCACTCTGGGGCCAACGTCCTGACTTTC.

Here the CDR3 reads CASRPGQGATDTQYF. The CDR3 nucleotides read TGTGCCAGCAGACCGGGACAGGGAGCCACAGATACGCAGTATTTT. This sequence joins TRBV6-1 and TRBJ2-3; 9 bases line up with TRBD1. CDR1 is MNHNS, CDR2 SASEGT, per germline. This CDR3 is built from 15 residues. J lost 2 bases, V lost 6 bases, and 6 bases had no gene match.

The rearrangement uses TRBV5-1 and TRBJ2-3; TRBD2 matches 7 bases. The CDR3 totals 20 residues. The germline gives CDR1 SGHRS, CDR2 YFSETQ. Trimming at V came to 0 bases and at J to 1 base, leaving 17 bases not matched to a gene. As DNA, the CDR3 is TGCGCCAGCAGCTTGGTTTTTGGTGGGCTAGCGGTGCCCCGCACAGATACGCAGTATTTT. Protein product: CASSLVFGGLAVPRTDTQYF.

CDR3 coding DNA: TGTGCCAGCAGCGCGGTCGGCTCAGGGGCCTACGAGCAGTACTTC. It codes for CASSAVGSGAYEQYF. The rearrangement joins TRBV5-6 to TRBJ2-7, with D perhaps TRBD1 (6 bases). V gave up 4 bases and J gave up 2 bases, with 16 bases separating them. Germline V gene sequence: CDR1 SGHDT, CDR2 YYEEEE. This CDR3 has 15 residues.

The chain employs TRBV5-1 and TRBJ2-3, with D unclear. The CDR3 spans 15 residues. V was trimmed by 0 bases and J by 6 bases, leaving 14 bases between them. Per the germline V gene, CDR1 is SGHRS and CDR2 is YFSETQ. In nucleotides, the CDR3 is TGCGCCAGCAGCTTGGCTGACCGGAGAGAGGATACGCAGTATTTT. Translated, it gives CASSLADRREDTQYF.